A selection of T cell receptor beta chains follows, all from one sample in a study of Ad26.COV2.S vaccination and SARS-CoV-2 variants. Using immunoSEQ multiplex PCR, the repertoire was profiled, and TCRdb retains in-frame clones only, with some absent. The data contain approximately 500,000 clones, around 85% of them singletons. This specimen consisted of peripheral blood, obtained in a trial of Ad26.COV2.S vaccine versus placebo. The receptor source for this set is a person between 18 and 60 years old who received the Ad26.COV2.S COVID-19 vaccine or a placebo. CDR3s include the opening cysteine and the closing phenylalanine or tryptophan. A D gene is named only where the DNA matches it firmly. Only part of the rows carry a size: once, few, many, or a class if the clone is expanded.

TRBJ2-1 TRBV6-4 - - CASSAGVGSNEQFF TGTGCCAGCAGTGCGGGGGTCGGTTCCAATGAGCAGTTCTTC
TRBJ2-1 TRBV12-5 - TRBD1 CASDAGTGTYNEQFF TGTGCTAGTGACGCCGGGACAGGGACCTACAATGAGCAGTTCTTC
TRBJ1-6 TRBV6-2/TRBV6-3 once - CASSYSIFTLHF TGTGCCAGCAGTTACTCGATCTTCACCCTCCACTTT
TRBJ1-2 TRBV27 - - CASSYGTGFDGYTF TGTGCCAGCAGTTACGGGACCGGTTTTGATGGCTACACCTTC
TRBJ2-1 TRBV9 many - CASSVDTPGRPYNEQFF TGTGCCAGCAGCGTAGATACCCCCGGACGCCCCTACAATGAGCAGTTCTTC
TRBJ1-1 TRBV7-2 - - CASSTTGRTEAFF TGTGCCAGCAGCACAACGGGGCGGACTGAAGCTTTCTTT
TRBJ1-3 TRBV5-4 few TRBD1 CASSLDRVGNTIYF TGTGCCAGCAGCCTGGACAGGGTTGGAAACACCATATATTTT
TRBJ2-2 TRBV19 - - CASSPSSGELFF TGTGCCAGTAGTCCATCCTCCGGGGAGCTGTTTTTT
TRBJ2-1 TRBV11-3 - TRBD1 CASSPGQGDNEQFF TGTGCCAGCAGCCCGGGACAGGGGGACAATGAGCAGTTCTTC
TRBJ1-1 TRBV20-1 - TRBD1 CSASLLQTGAEAFF TGCAGTGCTAGTCTACTGCAGACAGGGGCTGAAGCTTTCTTT
TRBJ1-5 TRBV5-5 - TRBD1 CASSLGDRINQPQHF TGTGCCAGCAGCTTGGGGGACAGAATCAATCAGCCCCAGCATTTT
TRBJ2-7 TRBV9 - - CASSVDGSTYEQYF TGTGCCAGCAGCGTAGACGGGAGTACGTACGAGCAGTACTTC
TRBJ1-1 TRBV27 few - CASSFQGMNTEAFF TGTGCCAGCAGTTTTCAGGGAATGAACACTGAAGCTTTCTTT
TRBJ2-7 TRBV7-2 - TRBD2 CASSLTSGSFYEQYF TGTGCCAGCAGCTTAACTAGCGGGAGCTTCTACGAGCAGTACTTC
TRBJ2-5 TRBV12-5 - TRBD1 CASGLDRGLGETQYF TGTGCTAGTGGTTTGGACAGGGGGCTAGGGGAGACCCAGTACTTC
TRBJ2-5 TRBV3-1/TRBV3-2 - - CASSRRTVEETQYF TGTGCCAGCAGCCGACGGACGGTCGAAGAGACCCAGTACTTC
TRBJ2-5 TRBV5-1 - TRBD1 CASSLTGVQETQYF TGCGCCAGCAGCCTTACAGGGGTCCAAGAGACCCAGTACTTC
TRBJ2-1 TRBV28 - TRBD2 CASSLSGSSYNEQFF TGTGCCAGCAGTCTCAGCGGGAGCTCCTACAATGAGCAGTTCTTC
TRBJ2-3 TRBV28 - TRBD1 CASRLSGTGHADTQYF TGTGCCAGCAGGTTATCCGGGACAGGGCATGCAGATACGCAGTATTTT
TRBJ1-1 TRBV2 - - CASEGWGNTEAFF TGTGCCAGCGAGGGGTGGGGGAACACTGAAGCTTTCTTT
TRBJ2-2 TRBV7-6 - TRBD1 CASSQGTGRAGELFF TGTGCCAGCAGCCAAGGGACAGGGCGGGCCGGGGAGCTGTTTTTT
TRBJ2-7 TRBV18 - TRBD2 CASSLSGTSREQYF TGTGCCAGCTCACTCTCCGGGACTAGTAGGGAGCAGTACTTC
TRBJ1-2 TRBV3-1/TRBV3-2 - - CASRGEVANYGYTF TGTGCCAGCCGGGGGGAGGTAGCTAACTATGGCTACACCTTC
TRBJ2-1 TRBV12-3/TRBV12-4 - - CASATYNEQFF TGTGCCTCAGCGACGTACAATGAGCAGTTCTTC
TRBJ1-1 TRBV6-5 - - CASSARGWDTEAFF TGTGCCAGCAGCGCCAGAGGGTGGGACACTGAAGCTTTCTTT
TRBJ1-1 TRBV4-1 - - CASSQVGGNTEAFF TGCGCCAGCAGCCAAGTTGGAGGGAACACTGAAGCTTTCTTT
TRBJ2-3 TRBV4-2 - - CASSQVAEGSTDTQYF TGTGCCAGCAGCCAAGTTGCGGAGGGAAGCACAGATACGCAGTATTTT